This passage covers 18 T cell receptor beta chains from one sample sequenced in a study of Graves' ophthalmopathy and Graves' hyperthyroidism. RNA transcripts were the source from which TCR beta CDR3 regions were amplified. RT-PCR with HTBI primers came first, then second-round multiplex PCR. Using its own MiXCR run on the multiplex PCR reads, TCRdb lists one record per CDR3 protein. Among around 520,000 distinct CDR3 sequences listed, under 45% were seen once. The specimen sequenced was peripheral blood or thyroid tissue (not recorded which). The receptors were gathered from an adult man with Graves' hyperthyroidism.

This clonotype appeared many times. J is TRBJ1-2 and V is TRBV20-1, with TRBD1 identical over 8 bases. The V gene's germline CDR1 is DFQATT and CDR2 SNEGSKA (reference sequence). The ends lost 1 base at V and 4 bases at J; junction bases unmatched: 2. The CDR3 consists of 13 residues. DNA of the CDR3: TGCAGTGCTAGAGGGACAGGGTTCTATGGCTACACCTTC. Protein sequence: CSARGTGFYGYTF.

This clonotype was found a few times. The genes are TRBV19 and TRBJ1-5; D not certain. Germline V CDR1 and CDR2: LNHDA, SQIVND (reference sequence). The CDR3 runs 13 residues. Deletions cut 5 bases from V and 5 bases from J, with 10 bases between. The CDR3 spells CASSGQVYQPQHF. CDR3 nucleotide sequence: TGTGCCAGTAGTGGGCAGGTCTATCAGCCCCAGCATTTT.

This clonotype was detected many times. The rearrangement uses TRBV7-2 and TRBJ1-4, with D possibly matching TRBD1 (5 bases). In germline, CDR1 is SGHTA, CDR2 FQGNSA. Trimming left V 1 base short and J 6 bases short, with 12 bases between. This CDR3 has 15 amino acids. The CDR3 DNA reads as TGTGCCAGCAGCTTAGTCTGGGGGAGAGATGAAAAACTGTTTTTT. Translation gives CASSLVWGRDEKLFF.

This clonotype was seen a single time. The rearrangement uses TRBV2 and TRBJ1-3, with TRBD1 matching over 9 bases. Losses at the gene ends were 6 bases for V and 0 bases for J; bases not matched to a gene: 3. Germline loops: CDR1 SNHLY, CDR2 FYNNEI. There are 15 residues in the CDR3. The CDR3 DNA reads as TGTGCCAGCAGAACAGGGGGCCCCTCTGGAAACACCATATATTTT. The encoded protein is CASRTGGPSGNTIYF.

The chain joins TRBV7-9 to TRBJ1-5; 8 bases align to TRBD1. The CDR3 covers 16 residues. With V trimmed by 3 bases and J by 4 bases, 8 bases remained unmatched. CDR1 is SEHNR and CDR2 is FQNEAQ in the germline V gene (reference sequence). This chain's CDR3 is CASSLDQGAGNQPQHF. The CDR3 DNA sequence: TGTGCCAGCAGCTTGGATCAGGGGGCCGGGAATCAGCCCCAGCATTTT. Full variable domain (missing parts from reference TRBV7-9 and TRBJ1-5): DTGVSQNPRHKITKRGQNVTFRCDPISEHNRLYWYRQTLGQGPEFLTYFQNEAQLEKSRLLSDRFSAERPKGSFSTLEIQRTEQGDSAMYLCASSLDQGAGNQPQHFGDGTRLSIL.

This clonotype was found many times. The CDR3 region has the DNA TGTGCCATCACCGGGAACACCGGGGAGCTGTTTTTT. It yields the protein CAITGNTGELFF. This chain joins TRBV10-3 and TRBJ2-2, with D uncertain. Germline lookup yields CDR1 ENHRY and CDR2 SYGVKD. This CDR3 has 12 residues. Trimming removed 7 bases from V and 1 base from J, with 4 bases in between.

This chain joins TRBV25-1 and TRBJ2-2, with 8 positions matching TRBD2. Germline values: CDR1 MGHDK, CDR2 SYGVNS. V trimming: 8 bases; J trimming: 4 bases; junction bases outside the gene matches: 6. The CDR3 has 14 residues. CDR3 DNA: TGTGCCAGCCGCCGGGGGGGGCCCACCGGGGAGCTGTTTTTT. This encodes CASRRGGPTGELFF.

This clonotype appeared a few times. This chain connects TRBV19 to TRBJ2-2, with a weak D call TRBD1 (6 bases). This CDR3 contains 15 residues. V shed 3 bases and J shed 4 bases, with 12 bases lying between them. The germline V gene encodes CDR1 LNHDA and CDR2 SQIVND (reference sequence). The CDR3 coding sequence is TGTGCCAGTAGTATGGATGGACAGATCACCGGGGAGCTGTTTTTT. Translation: CASSMDGQITGELFF.

The V gene is TRBV29-1, the J gene TRBJ2-7, with D maybe TRBD2 (5 bases). Germline V gene sequence: CDR1 SQVTM, CDR2 ANQGSEA. Trimming shortened V by 4 bases and J by 2 bases, and 9 bases separated the two germline ends. The CDR3 is made up of 12 amino acids. CDR3 amino acids: CSVGTQTYEQYF. The CDR3 DNA reads as TGCAGCGTTGGGACTCAGACCTACGAGCAGTACTTC.

V usage is TRBV10-3 and J usage is TRBJ1-3; D gene uncertain. TRBJ2-3 explains the end of the DNA better; the J call may be wrong. Per the germline V gene, CDR1 is ENHRY and CDR2 is SYGVKD. The CDR3 has 13 amino acids. The CDR3 is CAIRPDSTDTQYF. The CDR3 region has the DNA TGTGCCATCAGACCAGACAGCACAGATACGCAGTATTTT.

The rearrangement links TRBV7-9 to TRBJ2-7; D is undetermined. The CDR3 sequence is 13 residues long. Germline V gene data show CDR1 as SEHNR and CDR2 as FQNEAQ (reference sequence). The V gene lost 4 bases and the J gene lost 7 bases, with 14 bases spanning the gap. CDR3 protein: CASSWRLSDEQYF. CDR3 nucleotide sequence: TGTGCCAGCAGCTGGCGGTTGTCCGATGAGCAGTACTTC.

A word on this clonotype: This could be a read error, since a much larger clone is one nucleotide away. The chain links TRBV20-1 to TRBJ1-5; 7 bases align to TRBD1. Per the germline V gene, CDR1 is DFQATT and CDR2 is SNEGSKA (reference sequence). V lost 1 base, J lost 7 bases, and 10 bases stayed unmatched. This CDR3 contains 15 residues. This CDR3 is CSARARGGERQPQHF. In DNA form, the CDR3 reads TGCAGTGCTAGAGCACGAGGGGGCGAGAGGCAGCCCCAGCATTTT.

A word on this clonotype: Being one base from a much bigger clone, this may be a read error. V usage is TRBV5-1 and J usage is TRBJ2-2, with D perhaps matching TRBD2 (6 bases). This CDR3 has 14 residues. Trimming took off 3 bases at V and 4 bases at J, with 10 bases between the two ends. Germline V lookup: CDR1 SGHRS, CDR2 YFSETQ. The CDR3 region has the DNA TGCGCCAGCAGCTCGGAGGGGTTCACCGGGGAGCTGTTTTTT. Translated: CASSSEGFTGELFF.

The chain has TRBV9 and TRBJ2-5, with 9 bases lining up with TRBD2. With the DNA end fitting TRBJ2-1 better, the J assignment may be wrong. The CDR3 has 14 residues. From germline, CDR1 is SGDLS and CDR2 YYNGEE. CDR3: CASSAGLARDEQFF. The DNA of the CDR3 is TGTGCCAGCAGCGCCGGACTAGCGAGAGACGAGCAGTTCTTC.

This clonotype was seen many times. The chain recombines TRBV15 with TRBJ1-4; maybe TRBD1 (6 bases). V dropped 3 bases and J dropped 8 bases, with 13 bases sitting between them. This CDR3 is 14 amino acids long. Per the germline V gene, CDR1 is LNHNV and CDR2 is YYDKDF (reference sequence). In DNA, the CDR3 is TGTGCCACCAGCAGGCCCTGGGGGCAAGAAAAACTGTTTTTT. This codes for CATSRPWGQEKLFF.

This clonotype has a handful of counts. The genes are TRBV24-1 and TRBJ2-1; the match to TRBD2 covers 7 bases. Per germline, CDR1 KGHDR and CDR2 SFDVKD. The CDR3 runs 15 residues. V lost 6 bases and J lost 0; bases outside the gene matches: 4. CDR3 in DNA: TGTGCCACCAGTTTGCGGACTAGCTCCTACAATGAGCAGTTCTTC. The encoded protein is CATSLRTSSYNEQFF.

The chain is built from TRBV7-2 and TRBJ2-5; 10 nucleotides agree with TRBD1. This CDR3 region has 17 residues. The J segment lost 2 bases and the V segment lost 5 bases, leaving 11 bases of the junction unmatched. CDR1 is SGHTA and CDR2 is FQGNSA in the germline V gene. CDR3 residues: CASSPPGTGDRQETQYF. DNA for the CDR3: TGTGCCAGCAGCCCTCCCGGGACAGGGGATAGACAAGAGACCCAGTACTTC. Combining the CDR3 with reference TRBV7-2 and TRBJ2-5 gives the whole variable domain GAGVSQSPSNKVTEKGKDVELRCDPISGHTALYWYRQSLGQGLEFLIYFQGNSAPDKSGLPSDRFSAERTGGSVSTLTIQRTQQEDSAVYLCASSPPGTGDRQETQYFGPGTRLLVL.

This clonotype has a handful of counts. J is TRBJ1-4 and V is TRBV6-7, with a tentative D call TRBD1 (6 bases). Being an ORF, TRBV6-7 has a function that is uncertain. The length of the CDR3 is 15 residues. V gave up 6 bases and J gave up 8 bases, with 19 bases separating them. The CDR3 region is CASRHHRVRAEKLFF. CDR3 sequence (DNA): TGTGCCAGCAGACACCACAGGGTACGAGCGGAAAAACTGTTTTTT.